This passage covers 3 T cell receptor beta chains from one sample sequenced in a study of T cell changes during pregnancy in multiple sclerosis (dated by TCRdb to 2018 to 2020). Libraries were built with the immunoSEQ multiplex PCR assay. TCRdb took over this immuneACCESS table, retaining in-frame rearrangements with V and J assigned. Such tables are incomplete; in checked studies, under half of the missing clones stem from an unresolved V gene, and the remainder is unexplained. Present in this sample are some 93,000 clones, 85% to 95% of which were seen just once. Of the sample, approximately 2.2% is held by the ten largest clones. The sequences come from peripheral blood, collected after pregnancy. These receptors were taken from a female donor with multiple sclerosis, enrolled in a pregnancy study.

The chain couples TRBV18 to TRBJ1-4; 11 bases map to TRBD1. In germline, CDR1 is KGHSH, CDR2 LQKENI. The CDR3 is 14 amino acids. Trimming took 6 bases from V and 11 from J; bases not matched to a gene: 8. The chain's CDR3 is CASSTGTGGQKLFF. CDR3 nucleotide sequence: TGTGCCAGCTCGACCGGGACAGGGGGACAGAAACTGTTTTTT.

The V call is TRBV9, the J call TRBJ1-3; possible D gene TRBD1, 6 bases. The germline V and J ends were trimmed by 0 bases and 1 base, with 11 bases remaining between them. The CDR3 length is 16 residues. Germline V gene sequence: CDR1 SGDLS, CDR2 YYNGEE. The CDR3 here is CASSVVLGASGNTIYF. The CDR3 nucleotides are TGTGCCAGCAGCGTAGTACTGGGGGCGTCTGGAAACACCATATATTTT.

V is TRBV6-5 and J is TRBJ2-1, with TRBD1 identical over 7 bases. CDR1 is MNHEY, CDR2 SVGAGI, per germline. The CDR3 loop spans 14 amino acids. The V and J ends lost 5 bases and 6 bases, in that order; junction bases with no gene match: 7. CDR3 residues: CASSRRQGSNEQFF. The CDR3 bases are TGTGCCAGCAGTAGGAGACAGGGTTCCAATGAGCAGTTCTTC.